What follows are 5 T cell receptor beta chains derived from one specimen sequenced in a study of blood T cell repertoires in COVID-19. This table comes from immunoSEQ multiplex PCR, and its TCRdb copy is limited to in-frame clones, with some not included. The top ten clones hold 3.2% of a sample with approximately 200,000 clones, 65% to 85% of them seen once. The specimen was PBMCs or T cells enriched from blood (not recorded which). The receptors were gathered from a woman under 40 who had recovered from COVID-19.

V usage is TRBV5-6 and J usage is TRBJ1-1, with 10 nucleotides matching TRBD1. Losses at the gene ends were 4 bases for V and 5 bases for J; bases not matched to a gene: 8. Germline V gives CDR1 SGHDT, CDR2 YYEEEE. This CDR3 comprises 15 residues. The DNA of the CDR3 is TGTGCCAGCAGCCCGGGTGGGACAGGGGTTACTGAAGCTTTCTTT. The encoded protein is CASSPGGTGVTEAFF.

This chain uses TRBV6-5 with TRBJ2-7; TRBD1 agrees at 11 bases. In germline, CDR1 is MNHEY, CDR2 SVGAGI. The CDR3 runs 14 residues. V lost 6 bases and J lost 6; bases outside the gene matches: 7. CDR3 amino acids: CASRDPGQGGEQYV. The CDR3 coding sequence is TGTGCCAGCAGGGACCCGGGACAGGGGGGCGAGCAGTACGTC.

The J gene is TRBJ1-4, the V gene TRBV5-1, with 7 bases aligning to TRBD1. Germline assignment: CDR1 SGHRS and CDR2 YFSETQ. The CDR3 is 14 residues long. The trim removed 4 bases at V and 5 bases at J, leaving 5 bases unmatched. The CDR3 bases are TGCGCCAGCAGCAAGCAGGGGGTAAATGAAAAACTGTTTTTT. It codes for CASSKQGVNEKLFF.

This clone has more than one count but fewer than ten. The chain joins TRBV7-6 to TRBJ2-1; the D gene is possibly TRBD2 (6 bases). The CDR3 loop spans 14 amino acids. The V end lost 5 bases, the J end lost 10 bases, and 18 bases lay between the germline ends. CDR1 and CDR2 (germline): SGHVS, FNYEAQ. The CDR3: CASSKGTGGDEQFF. The CDR3 nucleotides are TGTGCCAGCAGCAAGGGGACTGGTGGGGACGAGCAGTTCTTC.

V is TRBV14 and J is TRBJ1-4; 10 bases are shared with TRBD1. V was clipped by 0 bases and J by 0 bases; unmatched bases: 13. Germline V gene data show CDR1 as SGHDN and CDR2 as FVKESK. The CDR3 covers 21 residues. The CDR3: CASSQDGEGTGVLATNEKLFF. In DNA form, the CDR3 reads TGTGCCAGCAGCCAAGACGGAGAAGGGACAGGGGTTCTGGCAACTAATGAAAAACTGTTTTTT.